This T cell receptor (beta chain) was identified during a study of blood T cell repertoires in COVID-19. The protocol was immunoSEQ multiplex PCR, while the TCRdb copy is restricted to in-frame clones and leaves out a portion. The data hold about 240,000 clones, with more than 75% observed a single time. This CDR3 has 15 residues. CDR1 and CDR2 from the germline V gene are ENHRY and SYGVKD. V trimming: 6 bases; J trimming: 5 bases; junction bases outside the gene matches: 6. The sample taken for sequencing was peripheral blood. The TCR was taken from a woman of 80 years or more with COVID-19, enrolled during active disease. This chain joins TRBV10-3 and TRBJ2-1, with TRBD2 matching 11 bases. Here the CDR3 DNA reads TGTGCCATCAGGGGAGGGACTAGCGGTGACAATGAGCAGTTCTTC. Translated: CAIRGGTSGDNEQFF.